The clone carrying this T cell receptor (beta chain) came up once. Its specificity is not known. The junction and the germline gene differ at one end; a read error may be behind it. The study ran its PCR with 60 Vbeta and 13 Jbeta primers. Assay: immunoSEQ multiplex PCR; the TCRdb copy retains only in-frame clones and omits some. This table holds 150,000 to 200,000 clones, roughly 79% found once. The CDR3 has 13 amino acids. The germline CDR1 and CDR2 sequences are MNHEY and SMNVEV (reference sequence). This sample stems from a study of cytomegalovirus exposure and HLA in healthy donors. The study, taken as a whole, reports: Most subjects had HLA-A and HLA-B alleles reportedly predicted accurately by TCR beta sequences. Some V segments (TRBV6-2 and TRBV6-3 among them) were excluded as indistinguishable. By a later analysis, the bulk of CMV-associated TCR beta chains appeared HLA-restricted.

Sequencing input: PBMCs. This sequence originates from a man aged 35 to 55 in good health and CMV-seronegative. The rearrangement links TRBV27 to TRBJ2-1; a possible D gene is TRBD1 (5 bases). The CDR3 bases are TGTGCTAGCAGCCCAATGACTTCAGGGGAGCAGTTCTTC. Amino acid sequence: CASSPMTSGEQFF.